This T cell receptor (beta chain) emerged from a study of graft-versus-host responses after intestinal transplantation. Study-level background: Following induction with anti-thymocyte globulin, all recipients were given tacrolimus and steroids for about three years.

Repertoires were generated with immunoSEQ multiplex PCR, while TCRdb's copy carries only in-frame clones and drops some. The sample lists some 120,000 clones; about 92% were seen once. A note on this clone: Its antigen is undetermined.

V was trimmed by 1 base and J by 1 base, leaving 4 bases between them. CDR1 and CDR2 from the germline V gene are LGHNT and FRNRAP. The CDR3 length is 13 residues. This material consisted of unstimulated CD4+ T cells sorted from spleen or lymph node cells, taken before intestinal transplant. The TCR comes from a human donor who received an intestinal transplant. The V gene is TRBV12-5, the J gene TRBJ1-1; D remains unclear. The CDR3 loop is CASGLAGNTEAFF. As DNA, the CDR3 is TGTGCTAGTGGTTTGGCAGGGAACACTGAAGCTTTCTTT.